This TCR beta chain was recovered during a study of post-analysis software for immune sequencing data. Findings and caveats of the study: TRBV5-6, TRBV5-1 and TRBV20-1 belonged to a set of about 5 TRBV segments that were more frequent in patients than controls.

The authors incorporated unique molecular identifiers into the TCR beta cDNA libraries. TCRdb fed the PCR reads into MiXCR, producing one record per CDR3 protein. The sample lists about 560,000 distinct CDR3 sequences, about 40% occurring once. This clonotype came up a few times. The antigen is unknown. The CDR3 consists of 15 residues. V gave up 2 bases and J gave up 7 bases; unmatched junction bases: 5. CDR1 is LGHNA, CDR2 YNFKEQ, per germline. Sequencing was done on a sample of blood. This TCR came from a girl aged 10 to 17 with multiple sclerosis. V gene TRBV4-2 combines with J gene TRBJ2-1; 10 bases are shared with TRBD2. CDR3 protein: CASSQPLAGKNEQFF. In nucleotides, the CDR3 is TGTGCCAGCAGCCAACCACTAGCGGGAAAAAATGAGCAGTTCTTC.